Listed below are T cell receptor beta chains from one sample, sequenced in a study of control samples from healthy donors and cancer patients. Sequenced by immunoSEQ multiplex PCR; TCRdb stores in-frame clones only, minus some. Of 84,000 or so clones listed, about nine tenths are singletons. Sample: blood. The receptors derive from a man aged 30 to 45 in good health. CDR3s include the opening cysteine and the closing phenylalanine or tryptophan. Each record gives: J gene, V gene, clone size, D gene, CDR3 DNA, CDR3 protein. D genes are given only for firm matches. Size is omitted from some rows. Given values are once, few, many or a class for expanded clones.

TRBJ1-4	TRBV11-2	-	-	TGTGCCAGCAGTAGTAGACAGCCCGCAACTAATGAAAAACTGTTTTTT	CASSSRQPATNEKLFF
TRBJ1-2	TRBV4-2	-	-	TGTGCCAGCAGCCAAGATCCGGATGGGGCGAGGGGCTACACCTTC	CASSQDPDGARGYTF
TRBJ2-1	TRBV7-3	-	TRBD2	TGTGCCAGCAGCTTGAGCGGGGCCACCTACAATGAGCAGTTCTTC	CASSLSGATYNEQFF
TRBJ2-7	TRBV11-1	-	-	TGTGCCAGCACCTACAGGGCGGGCGAGCAGTACTTC	CASTYRAGEQYF
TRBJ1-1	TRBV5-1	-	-	TGCGCCAGCAGCTTGGAGCTGGGGCAGGGTGCTTTCTTT	CASSLELGQGAFF
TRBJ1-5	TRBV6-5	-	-	TGTGCCAGCAGACCGGGTCCTAGCAATCAGCCCCAGCATTTT	CASRPGPSNQPQHF
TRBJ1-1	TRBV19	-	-	TGTGCCAGTACCCCCCGCGGGGGGCGGACTGAAGCTTTCTTT	CASTPRGGRTEAFF
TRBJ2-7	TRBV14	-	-	TGTGCCAGCAGCCAAGCTGGGGTACGGAGAAGTCACGAGCAGTACTTC	CASSQAGVRRSHEQYF
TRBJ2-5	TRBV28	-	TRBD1	TGTGCCAGCAGCCCGGGACAGGGGATTGGGACCCAGTACTTC	CASSPGQGIGTQYF
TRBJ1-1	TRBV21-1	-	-	TGTGCCGCTTTTCCCTTTTCGGGGGGAGTAAACACTGAAGCTTTCTTT	CAAFPFSGGVNTEAFF
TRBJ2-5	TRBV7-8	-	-	TGTGCCAGCACCTCTCGCGAGTACCAAGAGACCCAGTACTTC	CASTSREYQETQYF
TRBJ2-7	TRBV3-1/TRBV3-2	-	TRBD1	TGTGCCAGCAGGACCGGGACAGGGACCTACGAGCAGTACTTC	CASRTGTGTYEQYF
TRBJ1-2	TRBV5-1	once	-	TGCGCCAGCAGCTTGAGGGAGACAGCCCTGTTTGGAGGCTACACCTTC	CASSLRETALFGGYTF
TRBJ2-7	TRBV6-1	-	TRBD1	TGTGCCAGCAGTGAAGGGGGGACAGCGCGCTACGAGCAGTACTTC	CASSEGGTARYEQYF
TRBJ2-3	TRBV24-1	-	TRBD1	TGTGCCACCAGTGACCAGACAGGGGGCACAGATACGCAGTATTTT	CATSDQTGGTDTQYF
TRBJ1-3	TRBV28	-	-	TGTGCCAGCAGTTTATATGGGGCCCAGGTTCGAAACACCATATATTTT	CASSLYGAQVRNTIYF
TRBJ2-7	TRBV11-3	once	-	TGTGCCAGCAGCTTAGGCAGGGGTTCCTACGAGCAGTACTTC	CASSLGRGSYEQYF
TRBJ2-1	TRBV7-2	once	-	TGTGCCAGCAGCCCGGACAGATCTTACAATGAGCAGTTCTTC	CASSPDRSYNEQFF
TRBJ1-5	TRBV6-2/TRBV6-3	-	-	TGTGCCAGCAGTTATTATCAGGGATATAGCAATCAGCTCCAGCATTTT	CASSYYQGYSNQLQHF
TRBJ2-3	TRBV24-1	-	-	TGTGCCACCAGTGATTTCGGACTGAACACAGATACGCAGTATTTT	CATSDFGLNTDTQYF
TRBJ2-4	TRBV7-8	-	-	TGTGCCAGCAGCTTATTCGCCAGTCGAGACAAAAACATTCAGTACTTC	CASSLFASRDKNIQYF
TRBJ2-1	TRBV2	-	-	TGTGCCAGCAGTGTAATGGGCTCCTACAATGAGCAGTTCTTC	CASSVMGSYNEQFF
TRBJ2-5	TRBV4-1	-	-	TGCGCCAGCGGAAGAGGGAGGCAAGAGACCCAGTACTTC	CASGRGRQETQYF
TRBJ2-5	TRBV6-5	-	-	TGTGCCAGCAGGGTCGGGGACTCGGAGACCCAGTACTTC	CASRVGDSETQYF
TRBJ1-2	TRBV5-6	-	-	TGTGCCAGCAGCTATGGCGATGGCTACACCTTC	CASSYGDGYTF
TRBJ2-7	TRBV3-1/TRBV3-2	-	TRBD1	TGTGCCAGCGCACTCACGGACAGGGGAGTAAGCGAGCAGTACTTC	CASALTDRGVSEQYF
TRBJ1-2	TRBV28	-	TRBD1	TGTGCCAGCAGGCGAGTCCGGGACAGCTATGGCTACACCTTC	CASRRVRDSYGYTF
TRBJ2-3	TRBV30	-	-	TGTGCCTGGAGTCTAGGAGGCGGGGACACAGATACGCAGTATTTT	CAWSLGGGDTDTQYF
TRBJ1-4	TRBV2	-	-	TGTGCCAGCAGGAACAGGGTCGGGGGGTCATATGAAAAACTGTTTTTT	CASRNRVGGSYEKLFF
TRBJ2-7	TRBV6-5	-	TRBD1	TGTGCCAGCAGAGGATCCGGGACAGGGCTTAGCGAGCAGTACTTC	CASRGSGTGLSEQYF
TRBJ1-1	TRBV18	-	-	TGTGCCAGCTCACCTGGCAAACTGAAAGCTTTCTTT	CASSPGKLKAFF
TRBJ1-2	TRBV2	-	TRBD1	TGTGCCAGCAGTGAAAAACGACAGGGTGGGGGTCATGGCTACACCTTC	CASSEKRQGGGHGYTF
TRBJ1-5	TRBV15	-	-	TGTGCCACCAGCAGAGTCGGCAGAGGCCAAGGCAATCAGCCCCAGCATTTT	CATSRVGRGQGNQPQHF
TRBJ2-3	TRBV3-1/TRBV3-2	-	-	TGTGCCAGCAGCCGCGCGGATACGCAGTATTTT	CASSRADTQYF
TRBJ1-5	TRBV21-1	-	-	TGTGCCAGCAGCATGGGTGAAAGCAATCAGCCCCAGCATTTT	CASSMGESNQPQHF
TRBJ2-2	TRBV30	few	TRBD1	TGTGCCTGGAGGGCAGGGACAGTAATGAGGAGGAACACCGGGGAGCTGTTTTTT	CAWRAGTVMRRNTGELFF
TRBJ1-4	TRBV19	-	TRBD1	TGTGCCAGTAGTCAGAGGGGGCTGAGTGAAAAACTGTTTTTT	CASSQRGLSEKLFF
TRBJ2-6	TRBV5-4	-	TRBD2	TGTGCCAGCAGCTCCCGGGGGGGCCGCTCGGGGGCCAACGTCCTGACTTTC	CASSSRGGRSGANVLTF
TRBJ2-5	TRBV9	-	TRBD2	TGTGCCAGCAGCGTAGCGGGAGGGCCAGGGGAGACCCAGTACTTC	CASSVAGGPGETQYF